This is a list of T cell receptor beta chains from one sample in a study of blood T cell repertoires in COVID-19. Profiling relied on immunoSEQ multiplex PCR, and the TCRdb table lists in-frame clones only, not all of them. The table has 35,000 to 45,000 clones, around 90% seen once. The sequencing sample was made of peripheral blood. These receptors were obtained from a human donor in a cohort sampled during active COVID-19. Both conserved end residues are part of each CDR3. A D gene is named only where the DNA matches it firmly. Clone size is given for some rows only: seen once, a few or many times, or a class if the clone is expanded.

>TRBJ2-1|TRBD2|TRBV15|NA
CATSPRTSGGLYNEQFF
TGTGCCACCAGCCCTCGGACTAGCGGGGGGTTATACAATGAGCAGTTCTTC
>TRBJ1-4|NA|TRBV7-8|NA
CASSLAPKGRGDEKLFF
TGTGCCAGCAGCTTAGCGCCGAAGGGGCGGGGGGATGAAAAACTGTTTTTT
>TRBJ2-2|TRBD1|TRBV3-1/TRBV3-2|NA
CASSQDETPTGWDTGELFF
TGTGCCAGCAGCCAAGATGAAACCCCGACAGGGTGGGACACCGGGGAGCTGTTTTTT
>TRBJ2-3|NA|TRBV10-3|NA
CATAGTDTDTQYF
TGTGCCACGGCGGGGACAGATACAGATACGCAGTATTTT
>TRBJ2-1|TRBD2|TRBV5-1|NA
CASSAGTIPYNEQFF
TGCGCCAGCAGCGCCGGGACTATCCCCTACAATGAGCAGTTCTTC
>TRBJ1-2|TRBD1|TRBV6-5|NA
CASRVTGTAYGYTF
TGTGCCAGCAGGGTGACAGGGACGGCCTATGGCTACACCTTC
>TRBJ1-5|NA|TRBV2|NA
CASSWTAPSNQPQHF
TGTGCCAGCAGCTGGACAGCCCCTAGCAATCAGCCCCAGCATTTT
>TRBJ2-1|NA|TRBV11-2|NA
CASSFDGGSSYNEQFF
TGTGCCAGCAGCTTCGACGGGGGAAGCTCCTACAATGAGCAGTTCTTC
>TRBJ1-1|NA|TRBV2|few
CASSKQNTEAFF
TGTGCCAGCAGTAAACAGAACACTGAAGCTTTCTTT
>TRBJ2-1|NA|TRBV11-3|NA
CASSLSLGGDYNEQFF
TGTGCCAGCAGCTTAAGCCTAGGGGGGGACTACAATGAGCAGTTCTTC
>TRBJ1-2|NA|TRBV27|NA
CASRDPPGGYTF
TGTGCCAGCCGTGACCCCCCGGGTGGCTACACCTTC
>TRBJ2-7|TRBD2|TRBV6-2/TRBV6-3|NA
CASSPGLAGVEQYF
TGTGCCAGCAGTCCGGGACTAGCGGGAGTAGAGCAGTACTTC
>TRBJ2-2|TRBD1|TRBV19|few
CASSIRDREGAGELFF
TGTGCCAGTAGTATTCGGGACAGGGAAGGGGCCGGGGAGCTGTTTTTT
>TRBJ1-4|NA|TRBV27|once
CASSSIRGLLATNEKLFF
TGTGCCAGCAGTTCTATCAGGGGTCTCTTAGCAACTAATGAAAAACTGTTTTTT
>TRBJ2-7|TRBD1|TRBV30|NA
CAWSVRRDSYEQYF
TGTGCCTGGAGTGTCCGCCGGGACAGTTACGAGCAGTACTTC
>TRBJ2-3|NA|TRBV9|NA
CASSPSGGAADTQYF
TGTGCCAGCAGCCCCAGTGGTGGGGCGGCAGATACGCAGTATTTT
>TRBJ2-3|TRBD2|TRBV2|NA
CASPGTSGGSTDTQYF
TGTGCCAGCCCCGGGACTAGCGGGGGGAGCACAGATACGCAGTATTTT
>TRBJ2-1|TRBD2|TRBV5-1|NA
CASRGTSGTNEQFF
TGCGCCAGCCGCGGGACTAGCGGTACTAATGAGCAGTTCTTC
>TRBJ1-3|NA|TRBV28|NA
CASGGAGGNTIYF
TGTGCCAGCGGGGGCGCCGGTGGAAACACCATATATTTT
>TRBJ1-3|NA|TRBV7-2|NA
CASSLRQESGNTIYF
TGTGCCAGCAGCTTACGACAGGAGTCTGGAAACACCATATATTTT
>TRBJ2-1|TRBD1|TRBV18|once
CASSPRQGAYNEQFF
TGTGCCAGCTCACCACGGCAGGGGGCCTACAATGAGCAGTTCTTC
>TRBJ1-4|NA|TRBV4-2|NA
CASSQDQVMNEKLFF
TGTGCCAGCAGCCAAGACCAGGTGATGAATGAAAAACTGTTTTTT
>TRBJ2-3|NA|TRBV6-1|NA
CASSERPGITQYF
TGTGCCAGCAGTGAAAGGCCGGGTATTACGCAGTATTTT
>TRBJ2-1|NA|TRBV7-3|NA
CASSFGTNNEQFF
TGTGCCAGCAGCTTCGGGACAAACAATGAGCAGTTCTTC
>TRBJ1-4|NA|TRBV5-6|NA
CASSLPTNEKLFF
TGTGCCAGCAGCCTTCCAACTAATGAAAAACTGTTTTTT
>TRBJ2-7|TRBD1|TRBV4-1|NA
CASSLEGAAYEQYF
TGCGCCAGCAGCCTCGAGGGGGCCGCCTACGAGCAGTACTTC
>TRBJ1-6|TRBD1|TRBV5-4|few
CASGTGGGSPLHF
TGTGCCAGCGGGACAGGGGGCGGTTCACCCCTCCACTTT
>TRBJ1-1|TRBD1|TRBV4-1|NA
CASSQNLGRGRTEAFF
TGCGCCAGCAGCCAAAACCTGGGCAGGGGGCGTACTGAAGCTTTCTTT
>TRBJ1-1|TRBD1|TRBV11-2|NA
CASSRQGDTEAFF
TGTGCCAGCAGCCGACAGGGAGACACTGAAGCTTTCTTT
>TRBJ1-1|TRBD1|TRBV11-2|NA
CASSSQGRNTEAFF
TGTGCCAGCAGCTCACAGGGGAGGAACACTGAAGCTTTCTTT
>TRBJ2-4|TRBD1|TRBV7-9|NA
CASSLSRDRGGNIQYF
TGTGCCAGCAGCTTAAGCCGGGACAGGGGTGGAAACATTCAGTACTTC
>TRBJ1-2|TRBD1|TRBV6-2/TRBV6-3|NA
CASSDPKDREGYTF
TGTGCCAGCAGCGACCCCAAGGACAGGGAGGGCTACACCTTC
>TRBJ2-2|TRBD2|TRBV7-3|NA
CASSPRGGPGELFF
TGTGCCAGCAGCCCCCGGGGGGGGCCCGGGGAGCTGTTTTTT
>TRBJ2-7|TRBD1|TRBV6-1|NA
CASSEIGQGASHEQYF
TGTGCCAGCAGTGAAATAGGGCAGGGGGCATCCCACGAGCAGTACTTC
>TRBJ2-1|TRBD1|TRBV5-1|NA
CASSLEQGKGNEQFF
TGCGCCAGCAGCTTGGAACAGGGGAAGGGCAATGAGCAGTTCTTC
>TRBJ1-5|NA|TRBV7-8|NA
CASSPSGEPQPQHF
TGTGCCAGCAGCCCAAGCGGGGAACCCCAGCCCCAGCATTTT